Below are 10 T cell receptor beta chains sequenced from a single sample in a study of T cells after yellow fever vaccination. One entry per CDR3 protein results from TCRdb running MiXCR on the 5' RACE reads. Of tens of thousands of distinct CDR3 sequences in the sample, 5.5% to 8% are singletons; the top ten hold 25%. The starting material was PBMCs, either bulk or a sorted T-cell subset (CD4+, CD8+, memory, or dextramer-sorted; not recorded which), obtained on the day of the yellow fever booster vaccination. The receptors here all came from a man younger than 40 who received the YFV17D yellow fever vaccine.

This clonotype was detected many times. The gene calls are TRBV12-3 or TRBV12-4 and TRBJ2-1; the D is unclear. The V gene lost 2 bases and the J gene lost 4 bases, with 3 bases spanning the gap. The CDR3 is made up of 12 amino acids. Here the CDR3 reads CASSLTYNEQFF. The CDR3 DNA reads TGTGCCAGCAGTTTAACATACAATGAGCAGTTCTTC.

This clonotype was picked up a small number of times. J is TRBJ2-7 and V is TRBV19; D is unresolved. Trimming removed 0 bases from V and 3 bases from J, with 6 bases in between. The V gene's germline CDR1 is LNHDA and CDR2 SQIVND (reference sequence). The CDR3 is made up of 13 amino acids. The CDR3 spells CASSIEAGYEQYF. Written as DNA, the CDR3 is TGTGCCAGTAGTATAGAGGCAGGCTACGAGCAGTACTTC.

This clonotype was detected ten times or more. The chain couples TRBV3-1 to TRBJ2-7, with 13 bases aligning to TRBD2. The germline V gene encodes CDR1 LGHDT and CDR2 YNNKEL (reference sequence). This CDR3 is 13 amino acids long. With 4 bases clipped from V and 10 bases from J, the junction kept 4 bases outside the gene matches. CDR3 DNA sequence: TGTGCCAGCAGCCTACTAGCGGGAGGGGCACAGTACTTC. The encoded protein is CASSLLAGGAQYF.

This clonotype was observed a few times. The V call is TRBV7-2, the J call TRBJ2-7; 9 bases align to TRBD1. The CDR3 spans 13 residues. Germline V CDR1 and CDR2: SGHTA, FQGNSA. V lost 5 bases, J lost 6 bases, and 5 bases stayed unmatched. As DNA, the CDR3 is TGTGCCAGCAGCGGGACAGGGATGGCCGAGCAGTACTTC. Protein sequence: CASSGTGMAEQYF.

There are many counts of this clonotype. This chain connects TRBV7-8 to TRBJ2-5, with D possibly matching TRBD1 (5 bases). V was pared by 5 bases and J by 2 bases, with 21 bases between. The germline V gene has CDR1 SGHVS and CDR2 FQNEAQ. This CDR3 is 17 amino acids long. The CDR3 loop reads CASSNLDRRRAQETQYF. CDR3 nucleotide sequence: TGTGCCAGCAGCAATCTCGACAGAAGAAGGGCACAAGAGACCCAGTACTTC.

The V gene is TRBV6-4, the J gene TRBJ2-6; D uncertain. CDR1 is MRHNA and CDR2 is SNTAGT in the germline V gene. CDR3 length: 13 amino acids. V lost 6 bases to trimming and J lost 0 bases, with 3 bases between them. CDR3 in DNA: TGTGCCAGCAGGGCCTCTGGGGCCAACGTCCTGACTTTC. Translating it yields CASRASGANVLTF.

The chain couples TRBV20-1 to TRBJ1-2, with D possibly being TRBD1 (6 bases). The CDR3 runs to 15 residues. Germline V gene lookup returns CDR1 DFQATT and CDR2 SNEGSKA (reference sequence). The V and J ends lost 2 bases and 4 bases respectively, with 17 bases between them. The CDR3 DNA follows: TGCAGTGCTAGATTGCTCGGGGGCGCAAGCTATGGCTACACCTTC. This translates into CSARLLGGASYGYTF.

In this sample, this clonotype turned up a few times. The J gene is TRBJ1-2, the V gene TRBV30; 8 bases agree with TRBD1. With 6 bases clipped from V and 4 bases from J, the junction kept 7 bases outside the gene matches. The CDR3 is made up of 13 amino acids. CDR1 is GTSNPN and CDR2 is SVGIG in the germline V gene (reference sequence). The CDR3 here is CACIDDRGYGYTF. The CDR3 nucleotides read TGTGCCTGCATCGACGACAGGGGCTATGGCTACACCTTC.

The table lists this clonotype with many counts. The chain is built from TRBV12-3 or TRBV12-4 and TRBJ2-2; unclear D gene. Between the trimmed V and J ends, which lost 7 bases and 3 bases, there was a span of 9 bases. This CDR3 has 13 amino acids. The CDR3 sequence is CASTFSHTGELFF. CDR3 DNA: TGTGCCAGCACCTTTTCCCACACCGGGGAGCTGTTTTTT.

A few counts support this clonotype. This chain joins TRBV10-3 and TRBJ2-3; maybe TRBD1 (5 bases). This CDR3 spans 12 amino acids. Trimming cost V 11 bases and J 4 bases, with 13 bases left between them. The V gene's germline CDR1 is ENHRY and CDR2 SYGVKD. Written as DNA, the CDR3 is TGTGCCGTCTCAAAGGGGTCAGATACGCAGTATTTT. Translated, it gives CAVSKGSDTQYF.